Listed below are T cell receptor beta chains from one sample, sequenced in a study of blood T cell repertoires in COVID-19. Sequencing was performed with immunoSEQ multiplex PCR; in TCRdb, only in-frame clones are kept and a portion is missing. In the table there are about 240,000 clones, more than 85% of which are singletons. What was sequenced was peripheral blood. These receptors all stem from a woman in her 70s with active or convalescent COVID-19. CDR3s include the opening cysteine and the closing phenylalanine or tryptophan. A D gene is named only where the DNA matches it firmly. The size entry is marked missing in some rows and otherwise reads once, few, many or a size class.

TRBD1 | once | TRBJ2-1 | TRBV5-1 | TGCGCCAGCAGCCCAAGGACAGGGGATAATGAGCAGTTCTTC | CASSPRTGDNEQFF
. | once | TRBJ1-1 | TRBV9 | TGTGCCAGCAGCGTATTAGGAGGGGACGTGAACACTGAAGCTTTCTTT | CASSVLGGDVNTEAFF
TRBD2 | . | TRBJ2-5 | TRBV5-5 | TGTGCCAGCAGCGCCGGGACTAGCGTCCAAGAGACCCAGTACTTC | CASSAGTSVQETQYF
. | . | TRBJ1-1 | TRBV3-1/TRBV3-2 | TGTGCCAGCAGCCAAGCGGGACAGAACACTGAAGCTTTCTTT | CASSQAGQNTEAFF
TRBD1 | once | TRBJ2-7 | TRBV6-1 | TGTGCCAGCAGTGAAAGACAGGGCTTCTCCTACGAGCAGTACTTC | CASSERQGFSYEQYF
TRBD1 | . | TRBJ2-1 | TRBV7-2 | TGTGCCAGCAGCTTAGGGGACAGTTTCTACAATGAGCAGTTCTTC | CASSLGDSFYNEQFF
. | . | TRBJ2-7 | TRBV12-3/TRBV12-4 | TGTGCCAGCAGTCCCGACAGTACCTACGAGCAGTACTTC | CASSPDSTYEQYF
TRBD2 | once | TRBJ2-5 | TRBV6-5 | TGTGCCAGCAGTCTTAGCGGGGCACGAGAGACCCAGTACTTC | CASSLSGARETQYF
. | . | TRBJ1-1 | TRBV10-3 | TGTGCCATCAGTTTCGACGGGTACACTGAAGCTTTCTTT | CAISFDGYTEAFF
. | . | TRBJ1-4 | TRBV9 | TGTGCCAGCAGCCCCGGGCAGGGCAATGAAAAACTGTTTTTT | CASSPGQGNEKLFF
. | . | TRBJ1-2 | TRBV19 | TGTGCCAGTAGTATAGACCGCGACTGGAGAGCTAACTATGGCTACACCTTC | CASSIDRDWRANYGYTF
. | few | TRBJ1-4 | TRBV3-1/TRBV3-2 | TGTGCCAGCAGCCAAGGAGCCGCCCCTGCAACTAATGAAAAACTGTTTTTT | CASSQGAAPATNEKLFF
. | . | TRBJ1-3 | TRBV7-6 | TGTGCCAGCAGCCTTGGAGTGGCCACCTACTCTGGAAACACCATATATTTT | CASSLGVATYSGNTIYF
. | . | TRBJ1-1 | TRBV18 | TGTGCCAGCTTCACAGGTCAGAACACTGAAGCTTTCTTT | CASFTGQNTEAFF
. | . | TRBJ2-2 | TRBV3-1/TRBV3-2 | TGTGCCAGCAGCCAAGTTCAGGGGATCGCCGGGGAGCTGTTTTTT | CASSQVQGIAGELFF
TRBD1 | . | TRBJ1-5 | TRBV6-1 | TGTGCCAGCAGTGGACAGGGGGCAAAGCCCCAGCATTTT | CASSGQGAKPQHF
TRBD1 | . | TRBJ2-4 | TRBV24-1 | TGTGCCACCAGTGGCACAGGGGGGACGGGGAACATTCAGTACTTC | CATSGTGGTGNIQYF
. | . | TRBJ2-1 | TRBV15 | TGTGCCACCAGCAGAGTGTTAACCTACAATGAGCAGTTCTTC | CATSRVLTYNEQFF
TRBD1 | once | TRBJ1-6 | TRBV7-2 | TGTGCCAGCAGCTTAAGGGGGCTAGCCGATTCACCCCTCCACTTT | CASSLRGLADSPLHF
. | . | TRBJ1-2 | TRBV29-1 | TGCAGCGTTGAAGATACTGCGGCAGGGCTTAACTATGGCTACACCTTC | CSVEDTAAGLNYGYTF
. | . | TRBJ1-1 | TRBV7-2 | TGTGCCAGCAGCCCCCGGAGGGGCACTGAAGCTTTCTTT | CASSPRRGTEAFF
. | . | TRBJ1-5 | TRBV6-2/TRBV6-3 | TGTGCCAGCAGTTACGGGAGTTTTCAGCCCCAGCATTTT | CASSYGSFQPQHF
TRBD1 | . | TRBJ2-2 | TRBV4-2 | TGTGCCAGCAGCCCCAGGGACAGGCATATGGCAGGGGAGCTGTTTTTT | CASSPRDRHMAGELFF
. | . | TRBJ2-7 | TRBV27 | TGTGCCAGCAGCCTCAGGGGCTCCTACGAGCAGTACTTC | CASSLRGSYEQYF
. | . | TRBJ1-2 | TRBV5-8 | TGTGCCAGCAGCCCCCGGGGGGGGGCTAACTATGGCTACACCTTC | CASSPRGGANYGYTF
. | . | TRBJ1-2 | TRBV4-3 | TGCGCCAGCAGCCAAGATAGAGGTTCCGTCTATGGCTACACCTTC | CASSQDRGSVYGYTF
TRBD1 | . | TRBJ1-1 | TRBV7-2 | TGTGCCAGCAGCTCCCCAGGGGGCGCGCCTGAAGCTTTCTTT | CASSSPGGAPEAFF
. | . | TRBJ2-5 | TRBV6-2/TRBV6-3 | TGTGCCAGCAGTCCCCATCCCCCCCGCGGATCGGAGACCCAGTACTTC | CASSPHPPRGSETQYF
. | . | TRBJ2-7 | TRBV25-1 | TGTGCCAGCAGTCCCCGGGACAACTACGAGCAGTACTTC | CASSPRDNYEQYF
. | . | TRBJ2-3 | TRBV11-2 | TGTGCCAGCGGCGGTGGCGTGACAGATACGCAGTATTTT | CASGGGVTDTQYF
. | . | TRBJ1-4 | TRBV7-9 | TGTGCCAGCAGCTTACCACCGGACTCTGCAACTAATGAAAAACTGTTTTTT | CASSLPPDSATNEKLFF
. | . | TRBJ2-7 | TRBV7-2 | TGTGCCAGCAGCTTAGTGACTTCGGCCTACGAGCAGTACTTC | CASSLVTSAYEQYF
. | few | TRBJ2-2 | TRBV5-1 | TGCGCCAGCAAAGACAGGTGGCTTACTACCGGGGAGCTGTTTTTT | CASKDRWLTTGELFF
. | . | TRBJ1-6 | TRBV7-3 | TGTGCCAGCAGCTTAGCGGGGGTCCTTTCACCCCTCCACTTT | CASSLAGVLSPLHF
TRBD2 | once | TRBJ2-5 | TRBV11-3 | TGTGCCAGCAGCCCGAGTTCCGGGACTAGCGGGGGAGAGACCCAGTACTTC | CASSPSSGTSGGETQYF
TRBD1 | . | TRBJ1-2 | TRBV7-9 | TGTGCCAGCAGCTTCGGACAGGGGGCGGATGGCTACACCTTC | CASSFGQGADGYTF